A selection of T cell receptor beta chains follows, all from one sample in a study of T cells in Graves' hyperthyroidism and ophthalmopathy. TCRdb reprocessed the multiplex PCR reads via MiXCR and lists one record per CDR3 protein. Seen here are hundreds of thousands of distinct CDR3 sequences, about 15% observed once, and the top ten hold 20% to 25%. Sample: blood. These receptors were obtained from a woman aged 30 to 39 with Graves' hyperthyroidism. The conserved cysteine and the conserved F or W are not part of the CDR3 here. Not all rows give a size; the values are once, few, many and, for expanded clones, a class.

size	J	V	length	CDR3
.	TRBJ2-3	TRBV27	14	ASSLGPAGSTDTQY
many	TRBJ1-2	TRBV11-2	15	ASSAPTWKDGVDGYT
few	TRBJ1-5	TRBV12-3/TRBV12-4	14	ASSTPFGDSNQPQH
many	TRBJ2-1	TRBV2	13	ASRPVIRGLNEQF
few	TRBJ2-7	TRBV28	13	ASSLRGLRSYEQY
many	TRBJ1-5	TRBV6-1	15	ASLYSETGPRGQPQH
many	TRBJ1-4	TRBV28	14	ASSFGAGRTTGKLF
once	TRBJ2-4	TRBV4-3	14	ASSQDLAGVNYIQY
few	TRBJ2-7	TRBV28	14	ASRPRDGAITYEQY
many	TRBJ2-3	TRBV11-2	14	ASSARQGDTTDTQY
many	TRBJ2-2	TRBV7-7	13	ASSPGQGQTGELF
many	TRBJ2-7	TRBV20-1	13	SAANAAGPTYEQY
few	TRBJ2-3	TRBV12-3/TRBV12-4	14	ASSIVGTGDTDTQY